These 13 T cell receptor beta chains were sequenced from one sample in a study of blood T cell repertoires in COVID-19. Repertoires were generated with immunoSEQ multiplex PCR, while TCRdb's copy carries only in-frame clones and drops some. The sample includes around 300,000 clones, 80% to 90% of them seen just once. Sequencing was carried out using peripheral blood. These receptors all come from a woman between 70 and 85 years old with acute or convalescent COVID-19.

This clone was seen only once. This chain links TRBV4-1 with TRBJ1-5; D unclear. The V gene's germline CDR1 is MGHRA and CDR2 YSYEKL. This CDR3 is built from 14 residues. Trimming pared 1 base from V and 3 bases from J, leaving 7 bases between. The CDR3 spells CASSQAGINQPQHF. The CDR3 DNA is TGCGCCAGCAGCCAAGCCGGGATCAATCAGCCCCAGCATTTT.

J is TRBJ2-1 and V is TRBV10-3; perhaps TRBD1 as D (5 bases). Trimming took 0 bases from V and 6 from J, leaving 12 bases between them. Germline assignment: CDR1 ENHRY and CDR2 SYGVKD. The CDR3 contains 15 residues. CDR3 loop: CAISESTVGPNEQFF. For the CDR3, the DNA is TGTGCCATCAGTGAGTCGACAGTAGGACCCAATGAGCAGTTCTTC.

The chain joins TRBV20-1 to TRBJ1-2; D is possibly TRBD1 (5 bases). The germline gives CDR1 DFQATT, CDR2 SNEGSKA (reference sequence). The V end lost 3 bases, the J end lost 8 bases, and 19 bases lay between the germline ends. The CDR3 covers 14 residues. The CDR3 protein is CSASGQGYVEGYTF. The DNA for the CDR3 is TGCAGTGCTAGTGGTCAGGGATATGTAGAGGGCTACACCTTC.

The chain is built from TRBV12-3 or TRBV12-4 and TRBJ1-2; unclear D gene. There are 13 residues in the CDR3. V was trimmed by 3 bases and J by 8 bases, leaving 13 bases between them. In DNA, the CDR3 is TGTGCCAGCAGTTTCGGCGGGTCACAGGGCTACACCTTC. Amino acids: CASSFGGSQGYTF.

In this sample, this clone turned up a few times. The CDR3 reads CASSYSSVCSGNTIYF. The CDR3 DNA reads TGTGCCAGCAGTTACTCGTCGGTGTGTTCTGGAAACACCATATATTTT. This sequence joins TRBV6-8 and TRBJ1-3; D is unresolved. Trimming left V 0 bases short and J 1 base short, with 10 bases between. The length of the CDR3 is 16 residues. Per germline, CDR1 MNHGY and CDR2 SAAAGT.

CDR3 sequence reads: CASSPGTGRTLNTGELFF. The CDR3 coding sequence is TGCGCCAGCAGCCCAGGGACAGGAAGAACATTAAACACCGGGGAGCTGTTTTTT. This sequence joins TRBV5-1 and TRBJ2-2; 8 bases align to TRBD1. Trimming at V came to 4 bases and at J to 2 bases, leaving 13 bases not matched to a gene. Per germline, CDR1 SGHRS and CDR2 YFSETQ. CDR3 length equals 18 residues.

The chain recombines TRBV7-8 with TRBJ2-3; 9 positions agree with TRBD2. Germline CDR1 and CDR2: SGHVS and FQNEAQ. The CDR3 length is 17 residues. V dropped 5 bases and J dropped 4; count of bases not matched to a gene: 13. Here the CDR3 DNA reads TGTGCCAGCAGCCCTACGGGGGCGGGGGGGCCTGCAGATACGCAGTATTTT. Residues: CASSPTGAGGPADTQYF.

This clone was detected once. The V gene is TRBV2, the J gene TRBJ1-2, with 8 positions matching TRBD1. The V gene's germline CDR1 is SNHLY and CDR2 FYNNEI. Trimming at V came to 8 bases and at J to 1 base, leaving 3 bases not matched to a gene. CDR3 size: 13 residues. The CDR3 DNA is TGTGCCAGCCCCGGGACAGGTAACTATGGCTACACCTTC. Translating gives CASPGTGNYGYTF.

The chain recombines TRBV28 with TRBJ1-5, with D tentatively TRBD1 (6 bases). V lost 4 bases, J lost 3 bases, and 25 bases lay in between. In germline, CDR1 is MDHEN, CDR2 SYDVKM. This CDR3 comprises 19 residues. CDR3: CASSSQNGQFFGTNQPQHF. The CDR3 nucleotides are TGTGCCAGCAGTTCCCAGAACGGACAGTTCTTCGGCACCAATCAGCCCCAGCATTTT. The whole variable domain, remainder taken from reference TRBV28 and TRBJ1-5, is DVKVTQSSRYLVKRTGEKVFLECVQDMDHENMFWYRQDPGLGLRLIYFSYDVKMKEKGDIPEGYSVSREKKERFSLILESASTNQTSMYLCASSSQNGQFFGTNQPQHFGDGTRLSIL.

The rearrangement uses TRBV5-1 and TRBJ1-3, with D possibly being TRBD1 (6 bases). The CDR3 contains 14 residues. Deletions cut 4 bases from V and 2 bases from J, with 10 bases between. The germline CDR1 and CDR2 sequences are SGHRS and YFSETQ. CDR3: CASSGTGTGNTIYF. CDR3 sequence (DNA): TGCGCCAGCAGCGGCACAGGGACTGGAAACACCATATATTTT.

The genes are TRBV2 and TRBJ2-3; a weak D match, TRBD1 (5 bases). The CDR3 is made up of 12 amino acids. V lost 6 bases and J 4 bases, leaving 8 bases between the germline ends. The germline CDR1 and CDR2 sequences are SNHLY and FYNNEI. CDR3 nucleotide sequence: TGTGCCAGCAGGGGGCGATCAGATACGCAGTATTTT. As protein: CASRGRSDTQYF.

Only a few counts were recorded for this clone. The chain uses TRBV5-6 and TRBJ1-2, with a weak D call TRBD1 (6 bases). Germline assignment: CDR1 SGHDT and CDR2 YYEEEE. The CDR3 runs 15 residues. Trimming pared 4 bases from V and 4 bases from J, leaving 17 bases between. The CDR3 is CASSPQGLQSYGYTF. The DNA of the CDR3 is TGTGCCAGCAGCCCGCAGGGGTTACAGTCCTATGGCTACACCTTC.

This chain connects TRBV7-8 to TRBJ2-1, with TRBD1 matching over 8 bases. Germline lookup yields CDR1 SGHVS and CDR2 FQNEAQ. After removal of 0 bases from V and 5 bases from J, the junction contained 3 bases not matched to a gene. This CDR3 is built from 15 residues. Here the CDR3 reads CASSLARTGNNEQFF. The CDR3 DNA follows: TGTGCCAGCAGCTTAGCCCGGACAGGGAACAATGAGCAGTTCTTC.